This T cell receptor beta chain was captured by sequencing in a study of cytomegalovirus exposure and HLA in healthy donors (dated by TCRdb to 2017 to 2019). About the study as a whole: According to an earlier analysis of 587 of the donors, roughly 180 million T cells yielded 90 million to 130 million unique TCR beta sequences and around 300 Gb of sequence data. About 300 gigabases of sequencing data and approximately 84 million unique TCR sequences were included in an early release covering around 600 HLA-typed donors. Donor age, sex, ethnicity and CMV serostatus were collected together with the repertoire data. Typing coverage differed by locus: A, B, C, DRB1 and DQB1 were typed in about 629-640 donors, DQA1 in about 500, DPA1 in around 580, and DPB1 in roughly 450. To predict cytomegalovirus infection status, the study brought together high-throughput TCR immunosequencing, statistical association of individual TCRs with disease status, and machine learning. The study profiled the T cell repertoires of 500 to 800 subjects by immunosequencing and related them to cytomegalovirus serostatus. The study aimed to test whether signatures of past pathogen exposure could be identified by cataloging public T cell receptors. Along with the roughly 700-subject first cohort, a separate validation cohort of some 130 different subjects was used. A later analysis re-examined previously published TCR beta repertoires from roughly 720 donors and added high-resolution HLA genotyping to investigate patterns of TCR occurrence. Across about 380 genotyped donors of the cohort, an average of about 220,000 unique TCR beta nucleotide sequences per donor were sequenced, and roughly 20% of those sequences were non-productive. In a later genetic analysis, genome-wide SNP genotypes for about three fifths of the 666 donors were used, and that subset was treated as a discovery cohort. To decide whether each TCR beta V gene segment behaved as functional or pseudogenic, an earlier analysis of approximately 620 of the donors relied on high-throughput TCR beta sequencing. In the later analysis, no new phenotypic data were used to find candidate immune exposures; instead, reliance was placed on TCR beta sequences and their occurrence across donors. All discovery cohort repertoires had been generated using a single sequencing platform. HLA typing included class I and class II loci at four-digit resolution. The genetic ancestry cluster associated with self-reported Caucasian donors included over 80% of the 300 to 450 genotyped donors. Because of strong linkage in the cohort, 4 to 6 DR-DQ haplotypes were treated as single units for association and clustering.

This clone appeared once. Its antigen has not been determined. No clone much larger than this one lies a single base away; base qualities are absent. The cohort consisted of 600 to 700 healthy bone marrow donors. Cohort members were all nominally healthy when sampled, although unrecorded immune exposures were likely present. The donor tested CMV seronegative, placing the donor among the approximately 360 seronegative members of the cohort. A peripheral blood sample was collected from each donor, and TCR beta sequencing was performed on peripheral blood mononuclear cells. The Qiagen DNeasy Blood Extraction Kit was used to extract genomic DNA from the blood cell samples. The study at large found these results: The cohort was sequenced for TCR beta chains only, and without alpha or paired-chain data the features that could be detected were limited. Most TCR sequences were observed very rarely across donors, whereas some public TCRs were present in many individuals. An earlier analysis of some 560 of the donors showed that most TCR beta V segments appeared in productive rearrangements either about 87% or about 30% of the time, which broadly matched IMGT annotations. A later analysis found that TCR association rates varied across HLA loci, with DRB1 alleles showing the most associated TCRs and HLA-C alleles the fewest. Presence/absence analyses assumed roughly uniform sequencing depth across donors, an assumption that may not hold. The classifier was reported to diagnose cytomegalovirus status with high specificity and sensitivity in both the original and validation cohorts. A cluster of highly shared sequence variants was judged likely to be a technical artifact of the sequencing pipeline. A further reported finding was that TCR beta sequences accurately predicted the HLA-A and HLA-B alleles for most subjects in the first cohort. CMV serostatus was the only immune exposure information available for the cohort. A later genetic analysis reported fewer N-insertions in productive TCRs among donors in an Asian-associated ancestry cluster than the roughly 620-donor mean. Because some donors lacked HLA typing at each locus, the association tests relied only on the typed subset. When HLA alleles, especially DR and DQ, strongly co-occurred, attributing TCR associations to individual alleles was difficult. A later analysis reported that several top co-occurrence clusters appeared linked to parvovirus B19, influenza, CMV and Epstein-Barr virus. Most CMV-associated TCR beta chains appeared to be HLA-restricted in a later analysis, and the HLA associations seemed to be driven largely by CMV exposure. According to the authors, the approach could potentially be generalized to other disease states and immunological phenotypes. In vitro tests confirmed that a few of the cytomegalovirus-associated TCR beta chains recognize cytomegalovirus antigens. Because counts were too low, under 20 rarely observed V segments, including chromosome 9 orphons, were left out of the earlier analysis of 587 of the donors. In a later analysis, HLA-associated TCR beta chains showed more clonal expansion and lower generation probabilities than non-associated chains that were equally common. In a later analysis, some 18,000 TCR beta sequences were associated with specific HLA alleles at a false discovery rate of 0.05. The study gave a list of 150 to 200 TCR beta chains associated with cytomegalovirus. In a later genetic analysis, a missense DCLRE1C variant was associated with V-gene and J-gene trimming of TCR beta chains, and the association was replicated in an independent cohort. Correlated functional status among segregating V segments might reflect linkage disequilibrium, but an unknown experimental factor could not be ruled out.

Receptor amplification or capture employed the immunoSEQ multiplex PCR assay. For the multiplex PCR, a mixture combining 60 forward primers for TCR Vbeta segments and 13 reverse primers for TCR Jbeta segments was used. The CDR3 region of rearranged TCR beta genes was amplified from genomic DNA by a multiplex PCR assay. On the Illumina HiSeq System, the amplified TCR beta libraries were sequenced as 87-base-pair reads. The published analysis was carried out like this. In a later analysis, about 80 million unique TCR beta chains were counted across the roughly 610 repertoires, and roughly 9.9 million of these chains were shared by at least two donors. Raw reads were error-corrected and collapsed into unique sequences with a nearest-neighbor algorithm that merged closely related sequences to remove PCR and sequencing errors. V, D and J gene segments were assigned by aligning CDR3 sequences to IMGT reference sequences. Each retained sequence needed at least a six-nucleotide match to both a V gene segment and a J gene segment. Rearrangements were called productive when the CDR3 lacked stop codons and stayed in frame with V and J; all others were non-productive. CDR3 was defined by IMGT convention, running from the second conserved V-encoded cysteine to the conserved J-encoded phenylalanine. The earlier analysis of 587 of the donors excluded any sequence lacking an unambiguous match to a single V gene segment. An earlier analysis of fewer than 650 of the donors classified V segments as functional when productive rearrangements were above 56.7% and as segregating when the standard deviation between donors was above 5%. A statistical classification framework was built to diagnose cytomegalovirus status from the catalog of TCR beta chain sequences. In a later analysis, V and J genes were assigned by comparing TCR nucleotide sequences against IMGT/GENE-DB human TR gene sequences. The TCRdist pipeline was used in a later analysis to assign CDR3 sequences and most-parsimonious VDJ recombination scenarios. In a later analysis, each TCR beta chain was defined by its CDR3 amino acid sequence together with its V-gene family, and reads lacking a unique V-gene family were excluded. As a way to deal with suspected cross-contamination and a sequencing artifact, a later analysis dropped roughly 620 nucleotide sequences that were highly shared and had low generation probability. A later analysis calculated a clonal expansion index for each public chain from normalized within-repertoire ranks of inferred template counts. In a later analysis, generation probabilities were computed using a VDJ recombination model fitted to out-of-frame rearrangements, and the results were checked against IGoR. In a later analysis, hypergeometric tests were used to score TCR-TCR, TCR-HLA and TCR-CMV co-occurrence, with a repertoire-size bias correction applied to TCR pairs. False discovery rates were estimated in a later analysis by permuting HLA or CMV assignments 20 times. In a later analysis, co-occurring TCRs were grouped using DBSCAN, and TCRdist sequence similarity was added for clustering within HLA-allele-positive subsets. Repertoires with fewer than 30,000 or more than 120,000 public chains were left out of co-occurrence clustering, as were five repertoires with anomalous nucleotide sharing. The source is immuneACCESS, and TCRdb retained only in-frame sequences with V and J called. Part of the clones is not carried over; for the studies checked, unresolved V genes explain less than half of this, and the remainder is unexplained. V and J calls and clone size are copied from that table; D and trimming were computed from the DNA. In all, the sample holds more than 200,000 clones, and 75% to 80% of those were seen once. The top ten hold roughly 1.9% of the sample.

Sequences were obtained from PBMCs. The sequence derives from a male donor in good health and CMV-seronegative.

The CDR3 protein is CASSLATGDEQYF. The bases are TGTGCCAGCAGCTTGGCCACAGGGGACGAGCAGTACTTC. The chain employs TRBV5-6 and TRBJ2-7, with 7 bases in between that match TRBD1. Measured from the cysteine to the phenylalanine, the CDR3 is 13 residues long. The DNA shown is the 39-base CDR3, in frame from base 1. V is cut back by 0 bases and J by 5 bases, with 2 bases in the junction unmatched. Based on the germline V gene, the CDR1 and CDR2 sequences are SGHDT and YYEEEE.